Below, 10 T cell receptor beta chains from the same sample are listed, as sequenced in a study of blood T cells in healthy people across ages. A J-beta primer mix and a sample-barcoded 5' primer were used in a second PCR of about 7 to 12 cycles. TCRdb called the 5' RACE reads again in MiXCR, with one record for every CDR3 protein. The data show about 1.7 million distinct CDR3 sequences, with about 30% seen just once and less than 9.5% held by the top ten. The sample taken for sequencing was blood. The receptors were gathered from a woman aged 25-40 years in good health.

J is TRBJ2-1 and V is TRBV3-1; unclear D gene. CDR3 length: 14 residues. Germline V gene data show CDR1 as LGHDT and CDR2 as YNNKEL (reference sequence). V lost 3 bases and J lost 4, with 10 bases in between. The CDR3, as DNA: TGTGCCAGCAGCCAGACCGACAATTACAATGAGCAGTTCTTC. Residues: CASSQTDNYNEQFF.

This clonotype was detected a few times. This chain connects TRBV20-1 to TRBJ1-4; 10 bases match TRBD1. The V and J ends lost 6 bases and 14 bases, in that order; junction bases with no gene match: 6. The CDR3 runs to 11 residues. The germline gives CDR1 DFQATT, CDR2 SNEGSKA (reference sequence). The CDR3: CSARDRGVLFF. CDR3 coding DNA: TGCAGTGCACGGGACAGGGGAGTCCTGTTTTTT.

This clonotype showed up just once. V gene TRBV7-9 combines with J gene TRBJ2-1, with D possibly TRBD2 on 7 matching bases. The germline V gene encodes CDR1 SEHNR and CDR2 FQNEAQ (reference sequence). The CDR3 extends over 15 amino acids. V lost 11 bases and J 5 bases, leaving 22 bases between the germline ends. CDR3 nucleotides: TGTGCCGGTATAGGAGGGGGGGGGACCCACAATGAGCAGTTCTTC. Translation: CAGIGGGGTHNEQFF. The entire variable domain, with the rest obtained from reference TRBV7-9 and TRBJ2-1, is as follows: DTGVSQNPRHKITKRGQNVTFRCDPISEHNRLYWYRQTLGQGPEFLTYFQNEAQLEKSRLLSDRFSAERPKGSFSTLEIQRTEQGDSAMYLCAGIGGGGTHNEQFFGPGTRLTVL.

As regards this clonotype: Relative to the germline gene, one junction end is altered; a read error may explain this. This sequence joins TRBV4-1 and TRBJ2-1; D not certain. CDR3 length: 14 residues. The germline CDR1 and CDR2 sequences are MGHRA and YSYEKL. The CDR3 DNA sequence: TGCGCCAGCAGCCGGAGCAGCGCCTACAATGAGCGGTTCTTC. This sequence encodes CASSRSSAYNERFF.

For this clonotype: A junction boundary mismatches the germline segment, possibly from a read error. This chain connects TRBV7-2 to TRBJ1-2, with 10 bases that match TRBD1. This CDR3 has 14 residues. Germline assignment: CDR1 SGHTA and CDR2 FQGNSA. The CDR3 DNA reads TGTGCCAGCAGCTTGGGGACAGGGGATAGTGGCTGCACCTTC. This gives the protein CASSLGTGDSGCTF.

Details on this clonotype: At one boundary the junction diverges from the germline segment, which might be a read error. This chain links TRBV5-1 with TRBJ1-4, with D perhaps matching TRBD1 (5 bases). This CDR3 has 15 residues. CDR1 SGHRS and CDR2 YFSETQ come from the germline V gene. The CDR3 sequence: CAGSPSTGTEEKLFF. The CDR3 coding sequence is TGCGCCGGCAGCCCCTCCACCGGGACGGAAGAAAAACTGTTTTTT.

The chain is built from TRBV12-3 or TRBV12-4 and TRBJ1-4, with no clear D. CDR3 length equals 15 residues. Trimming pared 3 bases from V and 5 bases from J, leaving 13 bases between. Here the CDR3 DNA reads TGTGCCAGCAGTTTGTTTGGCGGAAAAAATGAAAAACTGTTTTTT. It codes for CASSLFGGKNEKLFF.

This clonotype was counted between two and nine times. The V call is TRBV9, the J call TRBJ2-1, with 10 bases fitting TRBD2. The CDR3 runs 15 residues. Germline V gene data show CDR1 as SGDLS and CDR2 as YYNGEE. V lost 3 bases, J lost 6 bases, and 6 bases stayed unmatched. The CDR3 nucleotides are TGTGCCAGCAGCGGTGTAGCGGGGGGCCTCAATGAGCAGTTCTTC. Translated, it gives CASSGVAGGLNEQFF. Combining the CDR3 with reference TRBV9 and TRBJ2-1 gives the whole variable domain DSGVTQTPKHLITATGQRVTLRCSPRSGDLSVYWYQQSLDQGLQFLIQYYNGEERAKGNILERFSAQQFPDLHSELNLSSLELGDSALYFCASSGVAGGLNEQFFGPGTRLTVL.

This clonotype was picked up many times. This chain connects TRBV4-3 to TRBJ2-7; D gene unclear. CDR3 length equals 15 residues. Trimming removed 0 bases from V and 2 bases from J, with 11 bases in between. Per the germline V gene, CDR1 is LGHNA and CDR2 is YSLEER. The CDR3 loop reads CASSQEPGLTYEQYF. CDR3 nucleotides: TGCGCCAGCAGCCAAGAGCCGGGCCTTACCTACGAGCAGTACTTC.

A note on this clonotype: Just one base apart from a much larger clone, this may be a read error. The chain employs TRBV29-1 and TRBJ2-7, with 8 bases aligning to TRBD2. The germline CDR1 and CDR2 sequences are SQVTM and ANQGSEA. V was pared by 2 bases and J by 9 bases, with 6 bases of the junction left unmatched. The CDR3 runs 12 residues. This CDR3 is CSVEIRAGVQYF. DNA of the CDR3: TGCAGCGTTGAAATCCGAGCGGGAGTGCAGTACTTC.